Detailed here is one TCR beta chain. Measured with immunoSEQ multiplex PCR; TCRdb has only the in-frame clones, and not every one. The sample records under 400,000 clones, around 87% being singletons. Stated treatment: about 20 received Ad26.COV2.S at low or high dose, single or two shots; about 5 received placebo; per-sample allocation not given. All samples were drawn on day 63, counting from the first vaccine or placebo injection. The data were obtained in a study of Ad26.COV2.S vaccination and SARS-CoV-2 variants. The wider study: Dosing was one shot or two shots 56 days apart.

Sequenced here: peripheral blood, sampled in a trial of Ad26.COV2.S vaccine versus placebo. This sequence originates from a person between 18 and 65 years old who received the Ad26.COV2.S COVID-19 vaccine or a placebo.

CDR3 amino acids: CASSLGNGLAGETQYF. CDR3 nucleotides: TGTGCCAGCAGTTTAGGCAACGGACTAGCGGGGGAGACCCAGTACTTC. The genes are TRBV27 and TRBJ2-5, with 12 bases aligning to TRBD2. The V and J ends lost 2 bases and 5 bases, in that order; junction bases with no gene match: 6. This CDR3 has 16 residues. From germline, CDR1 is MNHEY and CDR2 SMNVEV (reference sequence).